This T cell receptor beta chain was sequenced for a study of T cell repertoires in aging, cancer and after chemotherapy. Whole-study context: Pre- and post-chemotherapy samples were paired from chronic lymphocytic leukemia patients treated with fludarabine- or bendamustine-based regimens. Study-wide results and caveats: Loss of evenness, beyond lost richness, contributed to age-related TCR diversity decline in cancer patients.

Amplification of TCR beta used genomic DNA extracted from peripheral blood. TRB rearrangements spanning V, D and J were amplified using mixed TRB-A/B primers. TCRdb itself ran the multiplex PCR reads through MiXCR, one entry per CDR3 protein. The table records 4,900 or so distinct CDR3 sequences, over 30% of them present only once. Germline CDR1 MNHNS, CDR2 SASEGT. The germline V and J ends were trimmed by 5 bases and 1 base, with 14 bases remaining between them. This CDR3 contains 15 residues. A few counts support this clonotype. Its antigen is not known. The sequence came from a human donor with a blood cancer. The specimen sequenced was blood. The chain carries TRBV6-1 and TRBJ1-1; D remains ambiguous. CDR3 DNA sequence: TGTGCCAGCAGTTACATAATTCCGCCGAACACTGAAGCTTTCTTT. It specifies CASSYIIPPNTEAFF.